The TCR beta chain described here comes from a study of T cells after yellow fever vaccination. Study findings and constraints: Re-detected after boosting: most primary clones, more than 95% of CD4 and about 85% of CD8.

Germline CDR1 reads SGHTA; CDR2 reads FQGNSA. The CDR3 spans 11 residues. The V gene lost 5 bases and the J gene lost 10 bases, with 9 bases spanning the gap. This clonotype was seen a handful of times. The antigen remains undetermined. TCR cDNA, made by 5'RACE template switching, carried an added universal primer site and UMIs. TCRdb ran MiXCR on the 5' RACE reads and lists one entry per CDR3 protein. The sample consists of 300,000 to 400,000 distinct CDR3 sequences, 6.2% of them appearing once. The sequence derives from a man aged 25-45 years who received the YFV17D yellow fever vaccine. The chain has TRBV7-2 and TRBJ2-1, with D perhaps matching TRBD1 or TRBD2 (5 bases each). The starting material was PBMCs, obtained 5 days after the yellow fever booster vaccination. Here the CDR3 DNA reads TGTGCCAGCAGCCGGGACCGAGAGCAGTTCTTC. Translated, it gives CASSRDREQFF.